These 14 T cell receptor beta chains came from one sample sequenced in a study of T cell responses to AZD1222 COVID-19 vaccine. This table comes from immunoSEQ multiplex PCR, and its TCRdb copy is limited to in-frame clones, with some not included. Of fewer than 150,000 clones listed, about 91% are singletons. Sequencing was performed on peripheral blood, taken on day 0 of AZD1222 vaccination. These receptor sequences come from an adult in good health.

J is TRBJ1-1 and V is TRBV2, with D possibly TRBD1 on 6 matching bases. Germline V gene data show CDR1 as SNHLY and CDR2 as FYNNEI. V was clipped by 5 bases and J by 0 bases, with 13 bases between them. The CDR3 length is 15 residues. CDR3 region: CASSLDRTMNTEAFF. The DNA of the CDR3 is TGTGCCAGCAGTCTAGACAGGACTATGAACACTGAAGCTTTCTTT.

This clone was observed a single time. This chain joins TRBV5-4 and TRBJ1-1; no clear D. Deletions cut 4 bases from V and 8 bases from J, with 12 bases between. The CDR3 loop spans 12 amino acids. The germline V gene encodes CDR1 SGHNT and CDR2 YYREEE (reference sequence). CDR3 residues: CASSTGRVEAFF. DNA for the CDR3: TGTGCCAGCAGCACCGGACGGGTAGAAGCTTTCTTT.

The rearrangement links TRBV2 to TRBJ2-5, with a weak D call TRBD1 (5 bases). Per germline, CDR1 SNHLY and CDR2 FYNNEI. The V gene lost 6 bases and the J gene lost 5 bases, with 10 bases spanning the gap. The CDR3 is made up of 12 amino acids. In DNA, the CDR3 is TGTGCCAGCAGCAGGGTGGGGGAGACCCAGTACTTC. This codes for CASSRVGETQYF. Variable domain in full (rest from reference TRBV2 and TRBJ2-5): EPEVTQTPSHQVTQMGQEVILRCVPISNHLYFYWYRQILGQKVEFLVSFYNNEISEKSEIFDDQFSVERPDGSNFTLKIRSTKLEDSAMYFCASSRVGETQYFGPGTRLLVL.

The chain uses TRBV19 and TRBJ2-2; TRBD1 might be the D (6 bases). CDR1 is LNHDA and CDR2 is SQIVND in the germline V gene (reference sequence). Between the trimmed V and J ends, which lost 9 bases and 4 bases, there was a span of 15 bases. This CDR3 region has 14 residues. The CDR3 region is CASGRDMSTGELFF. The CDR3 DNA reads as TGTGCCAGCGGCCGGGACATGAGCACCGGGGAGCTGTTTTTT.

The J gene is TRBJ1-5, the V gene TRBV27; D remains unclear. The germline V gene has CDR1 MNHEY and CDR2 SMNVEV (reference sequence). The germline V and J ends were trimmed by 2 bases and 2 bases, with 10 bases remaining between them. The CDR3 length is 15 residues. For the CDR3, the DNA is TGTGCCAGCAGTTTAGAGGGATGGGGCAATCAGCCCCAGCATTTT. The encoded protein is CASSLEGWGNQPQHF.

This chain links TRBV7-9 with TRBJ2-5; the D call may be TRBD1 or TRBD2 (6 bases each). The CDR3 extends over 15 amino acids. Trimming pared 5 bases from V and 1 base from J, leaving 14 bases between. Germline V lookup: CDR1 SEHNR, CDR2 FQNEAQ (reference sequence). CDR3: CASSPGGGSQETQYF. Written as DNA, the CDR3 is TGTGCCAGCAGCCCCGGAGGGGGGTCCCAAGAGACCCAGTACTTC. Using reference TRBV7-9 and TRBJ2-5 for the parts outside the CDR3, the full variable domain is DTGVSQNPRHKITKRGQNVTFRCDPISEHNRLYWYRQTLGQGPEFLTYFQNEAQLEKSRLLSDRFSAERPKGSFSTLEIQRTEQGDSAMYLCASSPGGGSQETQYFGPGTRLLVL.

In its sample, this clone was seen once. J is TRBJ2-3 and V is TRBV4-2; no definite D call. With 2 bases removed from V and 2 bases from J, the gap between germline ends came to 17 bases. The CDR3 loop spans 17 amino acids. In germline, CDR1 is LGHNA, CDR2 YNFKEQ. CDR3 sequence reads: CASSQLSLGLLTDTQYF. The CDR3 DNA reads as TGTGCCAGCAGCCAATTAAGTCTGGGCCTTCTCACAGATACGCAGTATTTT.

The chain combines TRBV29-1 with TRBJ1-5; perhaps TRBD1 as D (5 bases). CDR1 and CDR2 from the germline V gene are SQVTM and ANQGSEA. This CDR3 spans 13 amino acids. The V gene lost 4 bases and the J gene lost 1 base, with 8 bases spanning the gap. As DNA, the CDR3 is TGCAGCGTTGTGGGGGTAAGCAATCAGCCCCAGCATTTT. This translates into CSVVGVSNQPQHF.

This sequence joins TRBV2 and TRBJ2-2; 8 nucleotides align to TRBD2. This CDR3 comprises 16 residues. Trimming cost V 5 bases and J 3 bases; bases outside gene matches: 8. CDR1 SNHLY and CDR2 FYNNEI come from the germline V gene. The CDR3 DNA reads TGTGCCAGCAGTCCCCAGGCGGGGGGACACACCGGGGAGCTGTTTTTT. It yields the protein CASSPQAGGHTGELFF.

CDR3 sequence reads: CAISESGGNEPQHF. In nucleotides, the CDR3 is TGTGCCATCAGTGAGTCAGGGGGAAACGAACCCCAGCATTTT. This rearrangement joins TRBV10-3 to TRBJ1-5, with D possibly being TRBD1 (6 bases). The germline gives CDR1 ENHRY, CDR2 SYGVKD. V was clipped by 0 bases and J by 10 bases, with 13 bases between them. The CDR3 has 14 residues.

With regard to this clone: At the DNA level, this CDR3 is encoded by other sequences in the same sample as well. V is TRBV12-3 or TRBV12-4 and J is TRBJ1-2; D unresolved. This CDR3 comprises 13 residues. V lost 2 bases and J 2 bases, leaving 6 bases between the germline ends. The CDR3 spells CASSLQTNYGYTF. Written as DNA, the CDR3 is TGTGCCAGCAGTTTACAAACAAACTATGGCTACACCTTC.

The rearrangement joins TRBV29-1 to TRBJ1-6, with no clear D. This CDR3 is 13 amino acids long. Germline V lookup: CDR1 SQVTM, CDR2 ANQGSEA. The V gene lost 4 bases and the J gene lost 6 bases, with 10 bases spanning the gap. In DNA, the CDR3 is TGCAGCGTTGCGAGTGACCTTAATTCACCCCTCCACTTT. It translates to CSVASDLNSPLHF.

The chain has TRBV27 and TRBJ1-4; D perhaps matches TRBD1 (6 bases). Germline V gene sequence: CDR1 MNHEY, CDR2 SMNVEV (reference sequence). V shed 8 bases and J shed 11 bases, with 33 bases lying between them. The CDR3 runs 18 residues. The CDR3 DNA reads as TGTGCCAGCTCCCTCCGTGCCGAGACAGCCGAACGGGGGCTTAAACTGTTTTTT. Translating gives CASSLRAETAERGLKLFF. The full variable domain, rest sourced from reference TRBV27 and TRBJ1-4, is EAQVTQNPRYLITVTGKKLTVTCSQNMNHEYMSWYRQDPGLGLRQIYYSMNVEVTDKGDVPEGYKVSRKEKRNFPLILESPSPNQTSLYFCASSLRAETAERGLKLFFGSGTQLSVL.

The rearrangement joins TRBV10-3 to TRBJ1-1, with 7 nucleotides matching TRBD1. With V trimmed by 7 bases and J by 4 bases, 6 bases remained unmatched. CDR3 size: 13 residues. Germline assignment: CDR1 ENHRY and CDR2 SYGVKD. The CDR3 loop is CAITPDRVTEAFF. CDR3 DNA: TGTGCCATCACTCCAGACAGGGTCACTGAAGCTTTCTTT.